This is a list of T cell receptor beta chains from one sample in a study of CD8 T cells in ankylosing spondylitis. Each CDR3 protein gets one entry after TCRdb re-called the 5' RACE reads with MiXCR. The sample contains approximately 200,000 distinct CDR3 sequences, about an eighth of which appear only once. Material for sequencing was blood, either unsorted or a sorted T cell fraction (not recorded which). The receptors were gathered from a female donor with ankylosing spondylitis or in good health (not recorded which). The CDR3 runs from the conserved cysteine through the conserved F or W. D genes are given only for firm matches. A row's size may be missing; if present it is once, few, many or a size class.

abundance,v_gene,d_gene,j_gene,CDR3nt,CDR3aa
many,TRBV3-1,TRBD2,TRBJ2-1,TGTGCCAGCAGCCAAGATTGGCTAGCGGCCTACAATGAGCAGTTCTTC,CASSQDWLAAYNEQFF
many,TRBV5-1,TRBD2,TRBJ2-1,TGCGCCAGCAGCTCCATTAACGGGAGGGGGAATGAGCAGTTCTTC,CASSSINGRGNEQFF
NA,TRBV5-1,TRBD1,TRBJ2-6,TGCGCCAGCAGCATATGGACAGGGATAAGCTCTGGGGCCAACGTCCTGACTTTC,CASSIWTGISSGANVLTF
many,TRBV5-6,TRBD1,TRBJ2-7,TGTGCCAGCAGCTCTCGTGGGACAGTCTCCTACGAGCAGTACTTC,CASSSRGTVSYEQYF
NA,TRBV20-1,TRBD1,TRBJ1-1,TGCAGTGCTAGGGCGGAGAACAGGGGGCAAACTGAAGCTTTCTTT,CSARAENRGQTEAFF
NA,TRBV7-2,NA,TRBJ2-2,TGTGCCAGCAGCTTAGTTCTGGAGAACACCGGGGAGCTGTTTTTT,CASSLVLENTGELFF
NA,TRBV12-3/TRBV12-4,NA,TRBJ2-1,TGTGCCAGCAGATTGGATGTGCGGGAGCAGTTCTTC,CASRLDVREQFF
many,TRBV28,TRBD2,TRBJ2-1,TGTGCCAGCAGCCCCCTCGCTTCTAGCGGGAGTATCAATGAGCAGTTCTTC,CASSPLASSGSINEQFF
many,TRBV28,TRBD1,TRBJ1-2,TGTGCCAGCAGTTTTTTTTGGCAGGGGGGTGGCTACACCTTC,CASSFFWQGGGYTF
few,TRBV7-2,TRBD1,TRBJ2-3,TGTGCCAGCAGTAATACAGGGGGCCAGGGAGATACGCAGTATTTT,CASSNTGGQGDTQYF
many,TRBV7-3,TRBD2,TRBJ2-3,TGTGCCAGCAGCTCCAGGACTAGCGGGAGTAGCACAGATACGCAGTATTTT,CASSSRTSGSSTDTQYF
NA,TRBV20-1,NA,TRBJ2-2,TGCAGTGCTAGGTTAACCGGGGAGCTGTTTTTT,CSARLTGELFF
NA,TRBV10-3,TRBD1,TRBJ2-7,TGTGCCATCAGGGTTTCGAGACAGGGGAGGCACGAGCAGTACTTC,CAIRVSRQGRHEQYF
many,TRBV2,NA,TRBJ2-1,TGTGCCAGCAGTGAAAGCGAATACAATGAGCAGTTCTTC,CASSESEYNEQFF
few,TRBV5-5,NA,TRBJ1-6,TGTGCCAGCAGCTGGGGGGCAGGAGCCGATAATTCACCCCTCCACTTT,CASSWGAGADNSPLHF
many,TRBV7-3,TRBD1,TRBJ1-1,TGTGCCAGCAGCTTGAGGGGGCAGGACACTGAAGCTTTCTTT,CASSLRGQDTEAFF
many,TRBV5-1,NA,TRBJ2-3,TGCGCCAGCAGCTTGGACTCAAGCACAGATACGCAGTATTTT,CASSLDSSTDTQYF
many,TRBV18,NA,TRBJ2-1,TGTGCCAGCTCATCGACACTAGAGCAGTTCTTC,CASSSTLEQFF
many,TRBV12-3/TRBV12-4,TRBD2,TRBJ2-7,TGTGCCAGCAGCCCCGCGGGAGTGTCGTACGAGCAGTACTTC,CASSPAGVSYEQYF
many,TRBV29-1,TRBD1,TRBJ1-1,TGCAGCGGACAGGGGGGAGAGAACACTGAAGCTTTCTTT,CSGQGGENTEAFF
NA,TRBV25-1,NA,TRBJ2-2,TGTGCCAGCAGTGAATGGGGGGTCGCCGGGGAGCTGTTTTTT,CASSEWGVAGELFF
many,TRBV15,TRBD2,TRBJ2-5,TGTGCCACCAGCAGAGATGGGGAGCTCCTAGCGGGGTACCAAGAGACCCAGTACTTC,CATSRDGELLAGYQETQYF